One sample yielded the 24 T cell receptor beta chains listed below, sequenced in a study of blood T cell repertoires in COVID-19. Data came from immunoSEQ multiplex PCR; TCRdb stores just in-frame clones and leaves some out. The sample lists approximately 210,000 clones; 84% were seen once. The sample comprised peripheral blood. All receptors derive from a human donor in a cohort sampled during active COVID-19.

The V and J genes are TRBV2 and TRBJ1-2; unclear D gene. Trimming took 7 bases from V and 4 from J, leaving 7 bases between them. The germline CDR1 and CDR2 sequences are SNHLY and FYNNEI. The CDR3 is made up of 11 amino acids. The CDR3 region is CASNPGYGYTF. DNA for the CDR3: TGTGCCAGCAACCCAGGCTATGGCTACACCTTC.

The rearrangement links TRBV28 to TRBJ1-1, with TRBD1 matching over 9 bases. Trimming removed 4 bases from V and 3 bases from J; junction bases left unmatched: 3. The CDR3 spans 14 residues. Germline CDR1 MDHEN, CDR2 SYDVKM. CDR3 region: CASSSWDRDTEAFF. The CDR3 coding sequence is TGTGCCAGCAGTTCCTGGGACAGGGACACTGAAGCTTTCTTT.

This chain connects TRBV3-1 (or the pseudogene TRBV3-2) to TRBJ2-3; the match to TRBD2 covers 8 bases. This CDR3 spans 15 amino acids. CDR1 and CDR2 (germline): LGHDT, YNNKEL (reference sequence). J gave up 4 bases and V 0 bases, and 3 bases lay outside the gene matches. DNA of the CDR3: TGTGCCAGCAGCCAAGACGTCGGGGGGGCAGATACGCAGTATTTT. It yields the protein CASSQDVGGADTQYF.

The chain has TRBV24-1 and TRBJ2-2, with D tentatively TRBD2 (6 bases). The CDR3 is 14 residues long. V lost 5 bases to trimming and J lost 3 bases, with 9 bases between them. The germline gives CDR1 KGHDR, CDR2 SFDVKD. The CDR3 coding sequence is TGTGCCACCAGTGGGCGGGGATACACCGGGGAGCTGTTTTTT. Its protein product is CATSGRGYTGELFF.

CDR3 sequence reads: CASRGRNRHRSSYEQYF. Written as DNA, the CDR3 is TGTGCCAGCAGAGGGAGAAATCGACATAGGAGCTCCTACGAGCAGTACTTC. The rearrangement links TRBV25-1 to TRBJ2-7, with D possibly TRBD2 on 5 matching bases. This CDR3 contains 17 residues. Germline values: CDR1 MGHDK, CDR2 SYGVNS. The germline V and J ends were trimmed by 6 bases and 0 bases, with 21 bases remaining between them.

This clone was recorded only once. This chain joins TRBV29-1 and TRBJ1-2; 7 positions match TRBD1. This CDR3 has 13 residues. Germline V gene lookup returns CDR1 SQVTM and CDR2 ANQGSEA. The V segment lost 6 bases and the J segment 7 bases; nucleotides outside the gene matches: 11. Here the CDR3 DNA reads TGCAGCGTGGCGCCAGACAGGGATATTGGCTACACCTTC. Protein: CSVAPDRDIGYTF.

The V gene is TRBV6-5, the J gene TRBJ1-1, with D tentatively TRBD1 (5 bases). The CDR3 covers 14 residues. V lost 6 bases and J 1 base, leaving 12 bases between the germline ends. CDR1 is MNHEY, CDR2 SVGAGI, per germline. The CDR3 loop is CASSRYGGNTEAFF. CDR3 nucleotides: TGTGCCAGCAGCCGCTACGGGGGGAACACTGAAGCTTTCTTT.

This clone was picked up a small number of times. The rearrangement joins TRBV5-1 to TRBJ1-1; D is uncertain. CDR1 is SGHRS, CDR2 YFSETQ, per germline. The CDR3 consists of 14 residues. V gave up 1 base and J gave up 0 bases, with 7 bases separating them. The DNA of the CDR3 is TGCGCCAGCAGCTTGAATAGCCTGAACACTGAAGCTTTCTTT. Translated: CASSLNSLNTEAFF.

A word on this clone: Other DNA sequences in the sample encode the same CDR3. This chain uses TRBV3-1 (or the pseudogene TRBV3-2) with TRBJ1-5, with a weak D call TRBD1 (6 bases). The CDR3 extends over 14 amino acids. V lost 3 bases to trimming and J lost 6 bases, with 12 bases between them. Per the germline V gene, CDR1 is LGHDT and CDR2 is YNNKEL (reference sequence). CDR3 sequence reads: CASSQGALGQPQHF. CDR3 coding DNA: TGTGCCAGCAGCCAGGGGGCTCTAGGTCAGCCCCAGCATTTT.

In its sample, this clone was seen a few times. The chain has TRBV2 and TRBJ1-5; 7 positions match TRBD1. V lost 5 bases, J lost 3 bases, and 7 bases stayed unmatched. Germline loops: CDR1 SNHLY, CDR2 FYNNEI. The CDR3 is 15 amino acids. CDR3 region: CASSLRDSLNQPQHF. CDR3 DNA sequence: TGTGCCAGCAGTCTCCGGGACAGCCTCAATCAGCCCCAGCATTTT.

The J gene is TRBJ2-2, the V gene TRBV6-4; 9 bases match TRBD1. Germline CDR1 MRHNA, CDR2 SNTAGT. This CDR3 spans 21 amino acids. Losses at the gene ends were 2 bases for V and 0 bases for J; bases not matched to a gene: 16. The CDR3 bases are TGTGCCAGCAGTGACCCGCGGGACAGGGCGATTTTCGGCTCGAACACCGGGGAGCTGTTTTTT. Its translation: CASSDPRDRAIFGSNTGELFF.

Concerning this clone itself: A read error may explain this, as a much larger clone is one base away. The chain recombines TRBV7-6 with TRBJ2-7, with TRBD2 identical over 12 bases. Germline-derived CDR1 and CDR2 are SGHVS and FNYEAQ. V lost 5 bases to trimming and J lost 1 base; unmatched junction nucleotides: 6. The CDR3 runs to 16 residues. CDR3 region: CASSLTLAGGSYEQYF. DNA of the CDR3: TGTGCCAGCAGCCTTACTCTAGCGGGAGGGTCCTACGAGCAGTACTTC.

This sequence joins TRBV7-8 and TRBJ2-7, with D perhaps TRBD2 (5 bases). This CDR3 contains 17 residues. Germline CDR1 SGHVS, CDR2 FQNEAQ. V lost 0 bases and J 2 bases, leaving 17 bases between the germline ends. CDR3 DNA: TGTGCCAGCAGCTTAGCGTTAATCGGAGGCAGGCCCTACGAGCAGTACTTC. Protein product: CASSLALIGGRPYEQYF. Based on the CDR3 plus reference TRBV7-8 and TRBJ2-7, the full variable domain is GAGVSQSPRYKVAKRGQDVALRCDPISGHVSLFWYQQALGQGPEFLTYFQNEAQLDKSGLPSDRFFAERPEGSVSTLKIQRTQQEDSAVYLCASSLALIGGRPYEQYFGPGTRLTVT.

The genes are TRBV6-5 and TRBJ1-5; D call uncertain. This CDR3 region has 15 residues. CDR1 and CDR2 from the germline V gene are MNHEY and SVGAGI. The V end was cut by 8 bases, the J end by 0 bases, with 14 bases between. CDR3 amino acids: CASAPQPNSNQPQHF. CDR3 sequence (DNA): TGTGCCAGCGCCCCGCAACCTAATAGCAATCAGCCCCAGCATTTT.

The chain joins TRBV7-8 to TRBJ1-1; 7 bases align to TRBD1. The length of the CDR3 is 14 residues. Germline CDR1 SGHVS, CDR2 FQNEAQ. V was pared by 5 bases and J by 3 bases, with 6 bases of the junction left unmatched. DNA of the CDR3: TGTGCCAGCAGCCCTGTGACAGGGTACACTGAAGCTTTCTTT. It is translated as CASSPVTGYTEAFF.

In the case of this clone: Relative to the germline gene, one junction end is altered; a read error may explain this. The chain uses TRBV28 and TRBJ2-7, with 11 bases aligning to TRBD2. The CDR3 contains 12 residues. Looked up from germline, CDR1 is MDHEN and CDR2 is SYDVKM. For the CDR3, the DNA is TGTGCCAGCAGTACCCAGGGACTAGCGGAGGACTTC. Residues: CASSTQGLAEDF.

The chain couples TRBV5-5 to TRBJ1-2; D is ambiguous. V lost 4 bases and J lost 4, with 17 bases in between. This CDR3 is built from 15 residues. In germline, CDR1 is SGHKS, CDR2 YYEKEE (reference sequence). As DNA, the CDR3 is TGTGCCAGCAGCCACCTGGGAGGTGCGAGCTATGGCTACACCTTC. The encoded protein is CASSHLGGASYGYTF.

The genes are TRBV10-3 and TRBJ2-5; D gene uncertain. V was clipped by 0 bases and J by 5 bases, with 13 bases between them. The CDR3 is 15 amino acids. Germline V gene lookup returns CDR1 ENHRY and CDR2 SYGVKD. CDR3 bases: TGTGCCATCAGTGAGTCGAGTTCACGCCCGGAGACCCAGTACTTC. Translated: CAISESSSRPETQYF.

The chain joins TRBV18 to TRBJ1-5; D may be TRBD1 (5 bases). This CDR3 has 15 amino acids. With 1 base removed from V and 4 bases from J, the gap between germline ends came to 11 bases. Germline CDR1 KGHSH, CDR2 LQKENI. The CDR3: CASSPRRQLNQPQHF. The CDR3 DNA follows: TGTGCCAGCTCACCACGAAGACAGTTAAATCAGCCCCAGCATTTT. Full variable domain (outside the CDR3, taken from reference TRBV18 and TRBJ1-5): NAGVMQNPRHLVRRRGQEARLRCSPMKGHSHVYWYRQLPEEGLKFMVYLQKENIIDESGMPKERFSAEFPKEGPSILRIQQVVRGDSAAYFCASSPRRQLNQPQHFGDGTRLSIL.

This chain connects TRBV18 to TRBJ1-2, with a possible D match to TRBD1 (5 bases). The ends were cut back, 6 bases at V and 8 bases at J, with 16 bases in the middle. The CDR3 consists of 13 residues. CDR1 and CDR2 from the germline V gene are KGHSH and LQKENI. The CDR3 DNA is TGTGCCAGCTCGACCGGGGGGAAAGAGGGCTACACCTTC. Translating gives CASSTGGKEGYTF.

This clone showed up just a few times. V is TRBV27 and J is TRBJ2-2; maybe TRBD1 (5 bases). Deletions cut 10 bases from V and 1 base from J, with 13 bases between. The CDR3 runs to 14 residues. Germline V gene sequence: CDR1 MNHEY, CDR2 SMNVEV (reference sequence). This CDR3 reads CATQGRVNTGELFF. The DNA of the CDR3 is TGTGCCACTCAGGGCAGGGTGAACACCGGGGAGCTGTTTTTT.

This clone was observed a handful of times. This sequence joins TRBV19 and TRBJ1-2; tentatively, D is TRBD1 (5 bases). Germline CDR1 and CDR2: LNHDA and SQIVND (reference sequence). The CDR3 spans 13 residues. The ends were cut back, 7 bases at V and 2 bases at J, with 11 bases in the middle. CDR3 in amino acids: CASKNRTNYGYTF. The CDR3, as DNA: TGTGCCAGTAAAAACAGGACAAACTATGGCTACACCTTC.

The chain has TRBV24-1 and TRBJ2-3; 9 nucleotides agree with TRBD2. The CDR3 sequence is 17 residues long. Germline V gene data show CDR1 as KGHDR and CDR2 as SFDVKD. V trimming: 1 base; J trimming: 6 bases; junction bases outside the gene matches: 10. The CDR3 DNA sequence: TGTGCCACCAGTGATTTTAAGCGGGGGGACCCGTGGGATACGCAGTATTTT. Residues: CATSDFKRGDPWDTQYF.

This chain uses TRBV4-2 with TRBJ1-2, with unresolved D. The CDR3 runs 16 residues. Trimming took off 1 base at V and 4 bases at J, with 16 bases between the two ends. Germline V gives CDR1 LGHNA, CDR2 YNFKEQ. In DNA form, the CDR3 reads TGTGCCAGCAGCCAAGTATCGCTGGGCAGCACCTATGGCTACACCTTC. As protein: CASSQVSLGSTYGYTF.